Each of the 15 T cell receptor beta chains below was sequenced from the same sample in a study of T cells in Graves' hyperthyroidism and ophthalmopathy. The TCR beta CDR3 regions underwent amplification using RNA transcripts as the source. HTBI primers were used for first-round RT-PCR of the TCR CDR3. TCRdb re-called the multiplex PCR reads with MiXCR, one entry per CDR3 protein. The profile shows fewer than 550,000 distinct CDR3 sequences, approximately 14% of them singletons. Sample: blood. These receptors were taken from a young woman with Graves' hyperthyroidism.

This clonotype was counted many times. The rearrangement uses TRBV5-6 and TRBJ1-4; 10 bases match TRBD1. J was trimmed by 8 bases and V by 3 bases; bases with no gene match: 4. The CDR3 extends over 14 amino acids. CDR1 is SGHDT and CDR2 is YYEEEE in the germline V gene. CDR3 protein: CASSWTGGQEKLFF. The CDR3 bases are TGTGCCAGCAGCTGGACAGGGGGTCAGGAAAAACTGTTTTTT.

This clonotype was counted only a few times. CDR3 protein: CASSQHRGGGTEAFF. The CDR3 bases are TGCGCCAGCAGCCAACACAGGGGGGGGGGCACTGAAGCTTTCTTT. The chain couples TRBV5-1 to TRBJ1-1; 8 nucleotides match TRBD1. V lost 4 bases, J lost 4 bases, and 9 bases stayed unmatched. This CDR3 contains 15 residues. Germline V gene data show CDR1 as SGHRS and CDR2 as YFSETQ. Full variable domain (remainder filled in from reference TRBV5-1 and TRBJ1-1): KAGVTQTPRYLIKTRGQQVTLSCSPISGHRSVSWYQQTPGQGLQFLFEYFSETQRNKGNFPGRFSGRQFSNSRSEMNVSTLELGDSALYLCASSQHRGGGTEAFFGQGTRLTVV.

The V call is TRBV6-2 or TRBV6-3, the J call TRBJ1-1, with D perhaps TRBD1 (6 bases). V lost 6 bases, J lost 3 bases, and 14 bases lay in between. Per the germline V gene, CDR1 is MNHEY and CDR2 is SVGEGT. CDR3 size: 14 residues. For the CDR3, the DNA is TGTGCCAGCAGATACACAGGGAGGGACACTGAAGCTTTCTTT. This codes for CASRYTGRDTEAFF.

A note on this clonotype: A single base separates this from a much larger clone, so it may be a read error. The chain is built from TRBV5-1 and TRBJ1-1; TRBD1 is a possible D gene (6 bases). The V gene's germline CDR1 is SGHRS and CDR2 YFSETQ. The CDR3 is 14 amino acids. The CDR3 spells CASSAGTLNTGAFF. The CDR3, as DNA: TGCGCCAGCAGCGCCGGGACATTGAACACTGGAGCTTTCTTT.

This clonotype was picked up many times. This chain links TRBV5-1 with TRBJ2-3, with TRBD1 as a possible D gene (6 bases). This CDR3 spans 14 amino acids. Germline V lookup: CDR1 SGHRS, CDR2 YFSETQ. Trimming left V 1 base short and J 6 bases short, with 12 bases between. As DNA, the CDR3 is TGCGCCAGCAGCTTGTACCAGGGGTCCGATACGCAGTATTTT. Protein: CASSLYQGSDTQYF.

The CDR3 coding sequence is TGTGCCAGCAGCCCAGGAGCAGGACCTAACATGAACACTGAAGCTTTCTTT. Translated: CASSPGAGPNMNTEAFF. The chain carries TRBV4-2 and TRBJ1-1; the D is unclear. The CDR3 sequence is 17 residues long. Germline V lookup: CDR1 LGHNA, CDR2 YNFKEQ. Trimming cost V 4 bases and J 0 bases, with 18 bases left between them.

The V gene is TRBV4-2, the J gene TRBJ1-2; D is uncertain. The CDR3 consists of 13 residues. V was clipped by 1 base and J by 4 bases, with 7 bases between them. Germline assignment: CDR1 LGHNA and CDR2 YNFKEQ. The DNA of the CDR3 is TGTGCCAGCAGCCAAGGGCAGATCTATGGCTACACCTTC. Translation gives CASSQGQIYGYTF.

This clonotype was counted only a few times. CDR3 sequence reads: CASSTSLSSYEQYF. DNA for the CDR3: TGTGCCAGCAGCACTAGCCTCTCCTCCTACGAGCAGTACTTC. V gene TRBV12-3 or TRBV12-4 combines with J gene TRBJ2-7; a weak D match, TRBD2 (6 bases). Trimming shortened V by 6 bases and J by 0 bases, and 12 bases separated the two germline ends. This CDR3 comprises 14 residues.

The table lists this clonotype with a few counts. This sequence joins TRBV2 and TRBJ2-7, with 7 bases matching TRBD2. The CDR3 is 14 amino acids. Germline CDR1 SNHLY, CDR2 FYNNEI. Unmatched junction bases numbered 11, after V lost 6 bases and J lost 6 bases. The CDR3 region is CASRTGLAEVEQYF. CDR3 in DNA: TGTGCCAGCAGGACGGGGCTAGCGGAGGTCGAGCAGTACTTC.

This clonotype was observed many times. The CDR3 nucleotides are TGTGCCAGCAGCCAAGGTAATAGCGGGAGTTATCAGTTCTTC. Translated: CASSQGNSGSYQFF. The gene calls are TRBV3-1 and TRBJ2-1; 9 positions agree with TRBD2. V was pared by 1 base and J by 13 bases, with 8 bases of the junction left unmatched. This CDR3 spans 14 amino acids. Per the germline V gene, CDR1 is LGHDT and CDR2 is YNNKEL (reference sequence).

The chain employs TRBV9 and TRBJ2-7; 8 bases fit TRBD2. J lost 2 bases, V lost 0 bases, and 4 bases had no gene match. This CDR3 comprises 15 residues. Germline loops: CDR1 SGDLS, CDR2 YYNGEE. CDR3: CASSVGGGPTYEQYF. The CDR3 region has the DNA TGTGCCAGCAGCGTAGGCGGGGGGCCTACCTACGAGCAGTACTTC. The full variable domain, in which reference TRBV9 and TRBJ2-7 provide the parts outside the CDR3, is DSGVTQTPKHLITATGQRVTLRCSPRSGDLSVYWYQQSLDQGLQFLIQYYNGEERAKGNILERFSAQQFPDLHSELNLSSLELGDSALYFCASSVGGGPTYEQYFGPGTRLTVT.

This clonotype was counted many times. The chain is built from TRBV11-2 and TRBJ2-1; 9 bases fit TRBD1. V was clipped by 5 bases and J by 5 bases; unmatched bases: 7. CDR1 is SGHAT and CDR2 is FQNNGV in the germline V gene. CDR3 length: 15 amino acids. The CDR3 DNA sequence: TGTGCCAGCAGCCGGCCCGGGACAGGGAACAATGAGCAGTTCTTC. Its protein is CASSRPGTGNNEQFF. Complete variable domain (other parts from reference TRBV11-2 and TRBJ2-1): EAGVAQSPRYKIIEKRQSVAFWCNPISGHATLYWYQQILGQGPKLLIQFQNNGVVDDSQLPKDRFSAERLKGVDSTLKIQPAKLEDSAVYLCASSRPGTGNNEQFFGPGTRLTVL.

The V gene is TRBV6-1, the J gene TRBJ2-4; tentatively, D is TRBD2 (7 bases). V lost 1 base and J lost 7, with 11 bases in between. The germline CDR1 and CDR2 sequences are MNHNS and SASEGT. The CDR3 sequence is 14 residues long. The CDR3 nucleotides are TGTGCCAGCAGTGAAGGAGGGGGGGGCAACATTCAGTACTTC. Encoded protein: CASSEGGGGNIQYF.

This clonotype has more than one count but fewer than ten. V gene TRBV2 combines with J gene TRBJ1-5, with 8 bases that match TRBD1. In germline, CDR1 is SNHLY, CDR2 FYNNEI. The V segment lost 4 bases and the J segment 6 bases; nucleotides outside the gene matches: 11. The CDR3 has 16 residues. CDR3 in amino acids: CASSVQDRVGGQPQHF. CDR3 bases: TGTGCCAGCAGTGTCCAGGACAGGGTGGGCGGTCAGCCCCAGCATTTT.

This clonotype has only a few counts. This chain joins TRBV5-1 and TRBJ2-2, with TRBD1 as a possible D gene (7 bases). The CDR3 runs to 14 residues. The V gene lost 4 bases and the J gene lost 4 bases, with 11 bases spanning the gap. Per germline, CDR1 SGHRS and CDR2 YFSETQ. CDR3 nucleotide sequence: TGCGCCAGCAGCCCCCAGGGGGGCACCGGGGAGCTGTTTTTT. Encoded protein: CASSPQGGTGELFF.